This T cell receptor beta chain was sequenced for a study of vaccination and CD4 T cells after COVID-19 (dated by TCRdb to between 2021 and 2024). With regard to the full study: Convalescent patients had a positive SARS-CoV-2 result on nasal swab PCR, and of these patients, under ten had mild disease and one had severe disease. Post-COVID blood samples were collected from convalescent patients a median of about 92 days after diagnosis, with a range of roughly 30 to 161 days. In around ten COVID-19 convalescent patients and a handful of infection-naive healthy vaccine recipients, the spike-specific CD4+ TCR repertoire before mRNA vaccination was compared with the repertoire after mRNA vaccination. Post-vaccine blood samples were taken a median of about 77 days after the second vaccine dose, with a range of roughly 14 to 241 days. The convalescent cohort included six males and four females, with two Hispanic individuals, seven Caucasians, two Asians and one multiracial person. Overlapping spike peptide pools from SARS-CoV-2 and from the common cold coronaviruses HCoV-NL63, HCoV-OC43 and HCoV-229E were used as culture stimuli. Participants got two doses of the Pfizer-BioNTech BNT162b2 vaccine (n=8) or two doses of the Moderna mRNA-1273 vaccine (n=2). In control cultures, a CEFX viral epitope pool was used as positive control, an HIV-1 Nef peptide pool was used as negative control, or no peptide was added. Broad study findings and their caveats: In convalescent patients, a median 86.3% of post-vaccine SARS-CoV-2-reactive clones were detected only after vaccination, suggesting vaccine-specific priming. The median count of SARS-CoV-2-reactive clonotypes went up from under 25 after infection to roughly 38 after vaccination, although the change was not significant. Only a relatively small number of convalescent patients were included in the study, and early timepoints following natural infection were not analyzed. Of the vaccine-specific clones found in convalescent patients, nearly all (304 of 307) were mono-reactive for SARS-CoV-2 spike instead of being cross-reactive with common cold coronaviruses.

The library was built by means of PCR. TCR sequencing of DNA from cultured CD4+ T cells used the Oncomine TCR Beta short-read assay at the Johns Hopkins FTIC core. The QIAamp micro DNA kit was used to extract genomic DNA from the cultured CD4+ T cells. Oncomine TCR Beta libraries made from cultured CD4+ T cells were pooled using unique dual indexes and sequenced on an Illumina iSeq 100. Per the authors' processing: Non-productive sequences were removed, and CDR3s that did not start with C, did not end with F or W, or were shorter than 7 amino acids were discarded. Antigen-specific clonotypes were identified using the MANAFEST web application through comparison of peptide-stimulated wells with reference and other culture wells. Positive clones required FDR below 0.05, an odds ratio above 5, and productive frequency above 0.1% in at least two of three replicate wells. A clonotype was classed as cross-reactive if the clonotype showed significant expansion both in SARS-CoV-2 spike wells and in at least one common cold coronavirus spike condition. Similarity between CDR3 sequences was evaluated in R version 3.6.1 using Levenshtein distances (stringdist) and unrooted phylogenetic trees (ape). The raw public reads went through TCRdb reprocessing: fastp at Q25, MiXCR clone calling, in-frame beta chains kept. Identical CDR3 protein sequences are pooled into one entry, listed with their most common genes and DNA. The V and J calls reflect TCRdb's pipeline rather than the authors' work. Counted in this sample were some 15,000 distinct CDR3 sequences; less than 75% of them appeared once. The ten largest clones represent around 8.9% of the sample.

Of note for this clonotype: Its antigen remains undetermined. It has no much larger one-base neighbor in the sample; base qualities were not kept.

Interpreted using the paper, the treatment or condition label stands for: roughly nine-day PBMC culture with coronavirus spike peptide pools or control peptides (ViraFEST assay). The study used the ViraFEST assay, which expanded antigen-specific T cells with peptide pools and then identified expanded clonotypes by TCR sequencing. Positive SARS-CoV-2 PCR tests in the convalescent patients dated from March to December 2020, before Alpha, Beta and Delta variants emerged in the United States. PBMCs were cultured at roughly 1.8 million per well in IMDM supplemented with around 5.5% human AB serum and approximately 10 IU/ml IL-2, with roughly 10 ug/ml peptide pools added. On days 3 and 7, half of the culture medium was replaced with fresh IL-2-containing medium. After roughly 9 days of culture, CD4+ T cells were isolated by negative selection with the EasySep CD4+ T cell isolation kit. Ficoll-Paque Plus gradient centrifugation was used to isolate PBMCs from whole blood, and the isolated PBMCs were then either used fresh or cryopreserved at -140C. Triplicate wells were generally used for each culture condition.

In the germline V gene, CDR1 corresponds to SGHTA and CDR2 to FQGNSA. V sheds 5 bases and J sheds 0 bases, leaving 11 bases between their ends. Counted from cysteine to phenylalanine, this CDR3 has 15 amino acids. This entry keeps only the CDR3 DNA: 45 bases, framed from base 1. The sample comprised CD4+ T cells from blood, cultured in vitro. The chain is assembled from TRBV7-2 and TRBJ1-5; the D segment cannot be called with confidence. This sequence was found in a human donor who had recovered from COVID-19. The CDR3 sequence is CASSKGGNSNQPQHF. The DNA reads TGTGCCAGCAGCAAGGGCGGTAATAGCAATCAGCCCCAGCATTTT. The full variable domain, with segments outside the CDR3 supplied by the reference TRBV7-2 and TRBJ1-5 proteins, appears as GAGVSQSPSNKVTEKGKDVELRCDPISGHTALYWYRQSLGQGLEFLIYFQGNSAPDKSGLPSDRFSAERTGGSVSTLTIQRTQQEDSAVYLCASSKGGNSNQPQHFGDGTRLSIL.